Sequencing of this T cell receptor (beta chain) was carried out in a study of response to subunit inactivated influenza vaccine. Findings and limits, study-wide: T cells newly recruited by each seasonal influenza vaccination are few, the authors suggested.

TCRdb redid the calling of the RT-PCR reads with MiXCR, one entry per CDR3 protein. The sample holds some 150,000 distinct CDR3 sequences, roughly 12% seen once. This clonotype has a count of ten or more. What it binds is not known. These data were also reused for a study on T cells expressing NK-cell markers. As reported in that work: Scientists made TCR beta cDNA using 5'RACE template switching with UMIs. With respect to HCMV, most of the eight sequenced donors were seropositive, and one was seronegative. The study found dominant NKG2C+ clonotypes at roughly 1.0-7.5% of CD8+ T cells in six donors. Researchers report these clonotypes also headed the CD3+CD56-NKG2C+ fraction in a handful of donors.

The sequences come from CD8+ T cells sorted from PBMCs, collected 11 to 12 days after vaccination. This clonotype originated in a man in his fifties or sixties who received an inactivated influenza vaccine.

CDR3 sequence reads: CASSELAGYYEQYF. Written as DNA, the CDR3 is TGTGCCAGCAGTGAATTAGCGGGATACTACGAGCAGTACTTC. V is TRBV2 and J is TRBJ2-7; 8 bases are shared with TRBD2. CDR3 length: 14 amino acids. The J segment lost 3 bases and the V segment lost 2 bases, leaving 3 bases of the junction unmatched. Germline V lookup: CDR1 SNHLY, CDR2 FYNNEI. The variable domain in full, completed from reference TRBV2 and TRBJ2-7, reads EPEVTQTPSHQVTQMGQEVILRCVPISNHLYFYWYRQILGQKVEFLVSFYNNEISEKSEIFDDQFSVERPDGSNFTLKIRSTKLEDSAMYFCASSELAGYYEQYFGPGTRLTVT.